Shown below are 30 T cell receptor beta chains from a single sample sequenced in a study of blood T cell repertoires in COVID-19. Using immunoSEQ multiplex PCR, the repertoire was profiled, and TCRdb retains in-frame clones only, with some absent. The sample includes fewer than 350,000 clones, around 85% of them seen just once. The sequencing sample was made of PBMCs or T cells enriched from blood (not recorded which). Every receptor here comes from a man aged 25-45 years who had recovered from COVID-19.

The chain joins TRBV9 to TRBJ1-1; 8 bases match TRBD1. The V and J ends lost 4 bases and 0 bases, in that order; junction bases with no gene match: 5. The CDR3 covers 15 residues. Germline V gives CDR1 SGDLS, CDR2 YYNGEE. The CDR3 nucleotides read TGTGCCAGCAGCACAGGGGGTTATATGAACACTGAAGCTTTCTTT. It codes for CASSTGGYMNTEAFF.

In this sample, this clone turned up a few times. V gene TRBV29-1 combines with J gene TRBJ2-7; D is unresolved. The germline CDR1 and CDR2 sequences are SQVTM and ANQGSEA. The CDR3 sequence is 13 residues long. Between the trimmed V and J ends, which lost 6 bases and 5 bases, there was a span of 17 bases. CDR3 nucleotides: TGCAGCGTCCAAAAATCGCCCTACGACGAGCAGTACTTC. Its translation: CSVQKSPYDEQYF.

This clone was counted a single time. The V gene is TRBV14, the J gene TRBJ1-6, with 12 bases that match TRBD1. The CDR3 is 18 amino acids. Trimming removed 4 bases from V and 2 bases from J; junction bases left unmatched: 6. Looked up from germline, CDR1 is SGHDN and CDR2 is FVKESK. CDR3: CASSPGTGGITYNSPLHF. CDR3 in DNA: TGTGCCAGCAGCCCCGGGACAGGGGGCATCACCTATAATTCACCCCTCCACTTT. The whole variable domain, remainder taken from reference TRBV14 and TRBJ1-6, is EAGVTQFPSHSVIEKGQTVTLRCDPISGHDNLYWYRRVMGKEIKFLLHFVKESKQDESGMPNNRFLAERTGGTYSTLKVQPAELEDSGVYFCASSPGTGGITYNSPLHFGNGTRLTVT.

The chain combines TRBV5-1 with TRBJ2-7; 11 nucleotides line up with TRBD1. Germline CDR1 reads SGHRS; CDR2 reads YFSETQ. V shed 4 bases and J 4 bases; nucleotides not matched to a gene: 4. There are 14 residues in the CDR3. The CDR3 sequence: CASSGGQGAYEQYF. As DNA, the CDR3 is TGCGCCAGCAGCGGTGGACAGGGGGCTTACGAGCAGTACTTC.

This clone has just one count. The CDR3 here is CASSIDLASTAFF. The CDR3 DNA is TGTGCCAGTAGTATAGATCTGGCCTCCACGGCTTTCTTT. This rearrangement joins TRBV19 to TRBJ1-1; D remains ambiguous. Germline V gives CDR1 LNHDA, CDR2 SQIVND (reference sequence). The CDR3 consists of 13 residues. V was cut by 0 bases and J by 11 bases, with 13 bases left in between.

V and J are TRBV2 and TRBJ1-1; D is undetermined. The ends were cut back, 6 bases at V and 4 bases at J, with 6 bases in the middle. CDR1 is SNHLY and CDR2 is FYNNEI in the germline V gene. The CDR3 sequence is 11 residues long. The CDR3, as DNA: TGTGCCAGCAGGTATGTCACTGAAGCTTTCTTT. The encoded protein is CASRYVTEAFF.

The rearrangement uses TRBV6-5 and TRBJ1-4; weak D call: TRBD1 (5 bases). The CDR3 sequence is 14 residues long. The V gene lost 7 bases and the J gene lost 8 bases, with 17 bases spanning the gap. The germline gives CDR1 MNHEY, CDR2 SVGAGI. CDR3 protein: CASNPGGAGEKLFF. In DNA, the CDR3 is TGTGCCAGCAACCCGGGAGGGGCGGGAGAAAAACTGTTTTTT.

In this sample, this clone turned up once. V is TRBV3-1 (or the pseudogene TRBV3-2) and J is TRBJ1-3, with TRBD1 identical over 9 bases. V lost 6 bases to trimming and J lost 2 bases; unmatched junction nucleotides: 5. This CDR3 comprises 15 residues. Germline values: CDR1 LGHDT, CDR2 YNNKEL (reference sequence). The CDR3 sequence: CASRGTGGPGNTIYF. Here the CDR3 DNA reads TGTGCCAGCAGGGGAACAGGGGGCCCTGGAAACACCATATATTTT.

The rearrangement links TRBV11-2 to TRBJ2-5; no clear D gene. The germline CDR1 and CDR2 sequences are SGHAT and FQNNGV. Trimming took off 3 bases at V and 2 bases at J, with 10 bases between the two ends. The CDR3 has 14 amino acids. The CDR3 spells CASSFTSTQETQYF. CDR3 nucleotide sequence: TGTGCCAGCAGCTTCACGTCAACTCAAGAGACCCAGTACTTC.

The V call is TRBV5-4, the J call TRBJ1-4, with D maybe TRBD1 (6 bases). Germline CDR1 SGHNT, CDR2 YYREEE (reference sequence). V was trimmed by 4 bases and J by 8 bases, leaving 15 bases between them. This CDR3 is 14 amino acids long. The CDR3 here is CASSRGGVSEKLFF. CDR3 coding DNA: TGTGCCAGCAGCAGGGGGGGTGTTAGCGAAAAACTGTTTTTT.

The chain is built from TRBV2 and TRBJ1-2; D possibly corresponds to TRBD1 (6 bases). The CDR3 runs to 13 residues. Germline V CDR1 and CDR2: SNHLY, FYNNEI. The V end lost 4 bases, the J end lost 3 bases, and 9 bases lay between the germline ends. CDR3 amino acids: CASSAGVDYGYTF. Written as DNA, the CDR3 is TGTGCCAGCAGTGCAGGGGTAGACTATGGCTACACCTTC.

This clone was counted only a few times. CDR3 loop: CASSLVGQNTGELFF. The CDR3 DNA reads TGTGCCAGCAGCTTAGTTGGACAGAACACCGGGGAGCTGTTTTTT. The chain joins TRBV11-2 to TRBJ2-2, with D tentatively TRBD1 (5 bases). This CDR3 is built from 15 residues. The germline gives CDR1 SGHAT, CDR2 FQNNGV. V lost 1 base to trimming and J lost 1 base, with 7 bases between them.

The rearrangement joins TRBV10-3 to TRBJ1-2; perhaps TRBD1 as D (5 bases). The CDR3 totals 16 residues. Trimming pared 3 bases from V and 2 bases from J, leaving 16 bases between. The germline CDR1 and CDR2 sequences are ENHRY and SYGVKD. As DNA, the CDR3 is TGTGCCATCAGTGAACGAGTCATGGGGGGGAACTATGGCTACACCTTC. Amino acids: CAISERVMGGNYGYTF.

This clone was counted only a few times. The rearrangement uses TRBV14 and TRBJ1-6, with TRBD1 matching over 7 bases. J gave up 7 bases and V 6 bases, and 15 bases lay outside the gene matches. CDR1 is SGHDN and CDR2 is FVKESK in the germline V gene. This CDR3 region has 17 residues. DNA of the CDR3: TGTGCCAGCAGACGACAGGGTAGGTCGGAAGGGAATTCACCCCTCCACTTT. This codes for CASRRQGRSEGNSPLHF.

The V and J genes are TRBV3-1 (or the pseudogene TRBV3-2) and TRBJ2-7; D gene unclear. Germline-derived CDR1 and CDR2 are LGHDT and YNNKEL (reference sequence). Trimming removed 0 bases at V and 3 bases at J, with 9 bases between. The CDR3 loop spans 14 amino acids. The CDR3 loop reads CASSQDRGGYEQYF. CDR3 sequence (DNA): TGTGCCAGCAGCCAAGATCGTGGCGGCTACGAGCAGTACTTC.

The chain joins TRBV18 to TRBJ1-1, with D possibly matching TRBD1 (6 bases). This CDR3 contains 13 residues. Germline lookup yields CDR1 KGHSH and CDR2 LQKENI. V lost 2 bases and J 11 bases, leaving 15 bases between the germline ends. CDR3 bases: TGTGCCAGCTCACCATCGGGACAAACCGCCGCTTTCTTT. It specifies CASSPSGQTAAFF.

In DNA form, the CDR3 reads TGTGCCAGCACCCGAGGGACAGGGAAGCAGTTCTTC. It translates to CASTRGTGKQFF. The V call is TRBV25-1, the J call TRBJ2-1; 9 bases line up with TRBD1. V shed 7 bases, J shed 11 bases, and the junction held 6 bases outside the gene matches. The CDR3 consists of 12 residues. CDR1 and CDR2 from the germline V gene are MGHDK and SYGVNS.

This clone is a singleton in its sample. The chain is built from TRBV4-3 and TRBJ2-7; 11 positions agree with TRBD1. J gave up 3 bases and V 0 bases, and 4 bases lay outside the gene matches. The CDR3 spans 16 residues. Germline V gene lookup returns CDR1 LGHNA and CDR2 YSLEER. CDR3 residues: CASSQDRGTGGYEQYF. CDR3 DNA: TGCGCCAGCAGCCAAGATCGGGGGACAGGGGGCTACGAGCAGTACTTC.

In the case of this clone: Other nucleotide sequences in the sample specify the same CDR3. CDR3 loop: CASSRQGGTEAFF. The CDR3 region has the DNA TGTGCCAGTAGTCGACAGGGGGGCACTGAAGCTTTCTTT. The chain is built from TRBV19 and TRBJ1-1; TRBD1 matches at 9 bases. The CDR3 extends over 13 amino acids. CDR1 is LNHDA and CDR2 is SQIVND in the germline V gene (reference sequence). Trimming removed 5 bases from V and 4 bases from J; junction bases left unmatched: 2.

The CDR3 DNA sequence: TGCGCCAGCAGCCTCCCCCCCGGGGGGAGGAGCACAGATACGCAGTATTTT. It specifies CASSLPPGGRSTDTQYF. This chain links TRBV4-1 with TRBJ2-3, with 7 positions matching TRBD2. The J segment lost 0 bases and the V segment lost 4 bases, leaving 10 bases of the junction unmatched. The CDR3 has 17 residues. The germline V gene encodes CDR1 MGHRA and CDR2 YSYEKL.

CDR3 nucleotides: TGTGCCAGCAGCTCGTGGGGCGGGACCACAGATACGCAGTATTTT. Protein product: CASSSWGGTTDTQYF. The gene calls are TRBV7-8 and TRBJ2-3, with D possibly matching TRBD2 (6 bases). This CDR3 is 15 amino acids long. In germline, CDR1 is SGHVS, CDR2 FQNEAQ. V was shortened by 4 bases and J by 2 bases, with 13 bases between the two germline ends. Filled out from reference TRBV7-8 and TRBJ2-3, the complete variable domain reads GAGVSQSPRYKVAKRGQDVALRCDPISGHVSLFWYQQALGQGPEFLTYFQNEAQLDKSGLPSDRFFAERPEGSVSTLKIQRTQQEDSAVYLCASSSWGGTTDTQYFGPGTRLTVL.

The chain joins TRBV5-1 to TRBJ2-3; TRBD1 is a possible D gene (5 bases). There are 15 residues in the CDR3. V was clipped by 0 bases and J by 0 bases, with 8 bases between them. The germline V gene encodes CDR1 SGHRS and CDR2 YFSETQ. CDR3 amino acids: CASSLVGASTDTQYF. The CDR3 bases are TGCGCCAGCAGCTTGGTAGGGGCGAGCACAGATACGCAGTATTTT.

In DNA form, the CDR3 reads TGTGCCAGTAACCCCCAGGGGGCGACCACTGAAGCTTTCTTT. It specifies CASNPQGATTEAFF. V usage is TRBV19 and J usage is TRBJ1-1; 8 nucleotides agree with TRBD1. Germline V lookup: CDR1 LNHDA, CDR2 SQIVND (reference sequence). Losses at the gene ends were 7 bases for V and 4 bases for J; bases not matched to a gene: 8. CDR3 length: 14 residues.

The V gene is TRBV28, the J gene TRBJ2-7; 7 positions agree with TRBD2. This CDR3 contains 14 residues. Per the germline V gene, CDR1 is MDHEN and CDR2 is SYDVKM. The ends lost 6 bases at V and 0 bases at J; junction bases unmatched: 5. The CDR3 is CASSPSGSSYEQYF. The CDR3 DNA reads TGTGCCAGCAGCCCTAGCGGTAGCTCCTACGAGCAGTACTTC.

The chain employs TRBV4-2 and TRBJ2-7, with 7 bases fitting TRBD2. The length of the CDR3 is 14 residues. Germline V gene sequence: CDR1 LGHNA, CDR2 YNFKEQ. Trimming cost V 1 base and J 3 bases; bases outside gene matches: 3. CDR3 nucleotides: TGTGCCAGCAGCCAAGCGGGGGGTAACTACGAGCAGTACTTC. Its protein product is CASSQAGGNYEQYF.

This chain connects TRBV9 to TRBJ2-5, with 7 nucleotides matching TRBD1. V gave up 2 bases and J gave up 4 bases; unmatched junction bases: 11. Germline lookup yields CDR1 SGDLS and CDR2 YYNGEE. The CDR3 has 16 amino acids. CDR3 DNA sequence: TGTGCCAGCAGCGTCGGATACAGGGGAACAAGAGAGACCCAGTACTTC. Its protein product is CASSVGYRGTRETQYF.

J is TRBJ1-2 and V is TRBV13; D call uncertain. The V gene lost 5 bases and the J gene lost 2 bases, with 12 bases spanning the gap. The CDR3 sequence is 14 residues long. The germline CDR1 and CDR2 sequences are PRHDT and FYEKMQ (reference sequence). The CDR3 sequence: CASSLPGGNYGYTF. In nucleotides, the CDR3 is TGTGCCAGCAGCCTGCCCGGAGGGAACTATGGCTACACCTTC.

The rearrangement uses TRBV10-3 and TRBJ1-3; D possibly corresponds to TRBD1 (5 bases). There are 14 residues in the CDR3. Per the germline V gene, CDR1 is ENHRY and CDR2 is SYGVKD. With 4 bases removed from V and 10 bases from J, the gap between germline ends came to 17 bases. CDR3 sequence reads: CAISVAGGGVTIYF. The CDR3 region has the DNA TGTGCCATCAGTGTGGCCGGCGGAGGGGTTACCATATATTTT.

The CDR3 is CASTYTRASEAFF. CDR3 nucleotide sequence: TGTGCCAGCACTTATACCAGGGCATCCGAAGCTTTCTTT. V is TRBV6-2 or TRBV6-3 and J is TRBJ1-1, with a weak D call TRBD1 (5 bases). Looked up from germline, CDR1 is MNHEY and CDR2 is SVGEGT. The CDR3 is 13 residues long. V lost 7 bases and J 8 bases, leaving 17 bases between the germline ends.

V and J are TRBV27 and TRBJ1-1, with a possible D match to TRBD1 (5 bases). Trimming removed 5 bases from V and 1 base from J, with 11 bases in between. This CDR3 is built from 14 residues. The germline CDR1 and CDR2 sequences are MNHEY and SMNVEV (reference sequence). The CDR3 bases are TGTGCCAGCAGTCCCTTGGACAAGAACACTGAAGCTTTCTTT. Amino acid sequence: CASSPLDKNTEAFF.